Following are 18 T cell receptor beta chains from one sample sequenced in a study of T cells in Graves' hyperthyroidism and ophthalmopathy. From RNA transcripts, TCR beta CDR3 regions were amplified. RT-PCR in the first round (using the HTBI primer set) targeted the TCR CDR3. TCRdb redid the calling of the multiplex PCR reads with MiXCR, one entry per CDR3 protein. The sample consists of a few hundred thousand distinct CDR3 sequences, around 15% of them appearing once. Sequences were obtained from blood. The receptors come from a woman under 30 with Graves' hyperthyroidism.

With respect to this clonotype: At one end the junction does not follow the germline gene, possibly because of a read error. V and J are TRBV3-1 and TRBJ2-1; D is perhaps TRBD2 (5 bases). Germline V gene data show CDR1 as LGHDT and CDR2 as YNNKEL (reference sequence). The CDR3 is made up of 15 amino acids. CDR3 bases: TGTGCCTGCAGCCGAGCGGTGAGCTCCTACAATGAGCAGTTCTTC. This encodes CACSRAVSSYNEQFF.

This clonotype was recorded many times. The CDR3: CASSLETATAFF. Written as DNA, the CDR3 is TGTGCCAGCAGTTTAGAAACAGCGACGGCTTTCTTT. The genes are TRBV28 and TRBJ1-1; no firm D call. V was cut by 2 bases and J by 11 bases, with 12 bases left in between. CDR1 MDHEN and CDR2 SYDVKM come from the germline V gene. CDR3 size: 12 residues. Supplemented by reference TRBV28 and TRBJ1-1, the full variable domain reads DVKVTQSSRYLVKRTGEKVFLECVQDMDHENMFWYRQDPGLGLRLIYFSYDVKMKEKGDIPEGYSVSREKKERFSLILESASTNQTSMYLCASSLETATAFFGQGTRLTVV.

This chain connects TRBV5-6 to TRBJ1-2; no reliable D call. CDR3 length: 15 residues. V gave up 5 bases and J gave up 7 bases, with 21 bases separating them. Looked up from germline, CDR1 is SGHDT and CDR2 is YYEEEE. For the CDR3, the DNA is TGTGCCAGCAGGTCGGACCCCTTGTTGAGAAGTGGCTACACCTTC. Its protein product is CASRSDPLLRSGYTF.

The table lists this clonotype with a few counts. The CDR3 here is CASSPAWGSRGTEAFF. The CDR3 DNA reads TGTGCCAGCAGCCCAGCCTGGGGTTCCCGTGGGACTGAAGCTTTCTTT. The rearrangement links TRBV3-1 to TRBJ1-1; no clear D gene. CDR3 size: 16 residues. Germline V gene sequence: CDR1 LGHDT, CDR2 YNNKEL (reference sequence). V was cut by 4 bases and J by 5 bases, with 20 bases left in between. Full variable domain (missing parts from reference TRBV3-1 and TRBJ1-1): DTAVSQTPKYLVTQMGNDKSIKCEQNLGHDTMYWYKQDSKKFLKIMFSYNNKELIINETVPNRFSPKSPDKAHLNLHINSLELGDSAVYFCASSPAWGSRGTEAFFGQGTRLTVV.

This clonotype appeared a few times. In DNA form, the CDR3 reads TGTGCCAGCAAAGAGACAGGGCCCACTGAAGCTTTCTTT. This translates into CASKETGPTEAFF. The genes are TRBV7-9 and TRBJ1-1, with 7 bases identical to TRBD1. Germline CDR1 reads SEHNR; CDR2 reads FQNEAQ (reference sequence). Trimming cost V 7 bases and J 4 bases; bases outside gene matches: 6. CDR3 length equals 13 residues.

The V and J genes are TRBV6-5 and TRBJ2-1, with TRBD1 identical over 8 bases. This CDR3 spans 15 amino acids. The germline V gene encodes CDR1 MNHEY and CDR2 SVGAGI. Losses at the gene ends were 5 bases for V and 3 bases for J; bases not matched to a gene: 6. CDR3 sequence reads: CASSLEGQDYNEQFF. For the CDR3, the DNA is TGTGCCAGCAGTCTCGAGGGACAGGACTACAATGAGCAGTTCTTC.

In the case of this clonotype: A read error may account for a junction end that differs from germline. V usage is TRBV12-3 or TRBV12-4 and J usage is TRBJ1-1; the D is unclear. CDR3 length equals 12 residues. This CDR3 is CASSPGDTGAFF. The CDR3, as DNA: TGTGCCAGCAGTCCAGGCGACACTGGAGCTTTCTTT.

This chain joins TRBV6-1 and TRBJ1-5; possible D gene TRBD1, 6 bases. V dropped 6 bases and J dropped 5 bases, with 14 bases sitting between them. This CDR3 is 14 amino acids long. The germline CDR1 and CDR2 sequences are MNHNS and SASEGT. CDR3 amino acids: CASSPHRVDQPQHF. The CDR3 DNA is TGTGCCAGCAGCCCCCACAGGGTGGATCAGCCCCAGCATTTT.

This clonotype occurred a few times. The V call is TRBV10-2, the J call TRBJ1-5; D call uncertain. V was shortened by 4 bases and J by 2 bases, with 6 bases between the two germline ends. The CDR3 is 13 amino acids. Germline V gene lookup returns CDR1 WSHSY and CDR2 SAAADI. CDR3 nucleotide sequence: TGCGCCAGCAGTGGGGGAGGCAATCAGCCCCAGCATTTT. It yields the protein CASSGGGNQPQHF.

This clonotype was detected ten times or more. The genes are TRBV20-1 and TRBJ2-3; the match to TRBD1 covers 7 bases. Germline lookup yields CDR1 DFQATT and CDR2 SNEGSKA (reference sequence). The CDR3 extends over 16 amino acids. Unmatched junction bases numbered 7, after V lost 0 bases and J lost 1 base. CDR3 residues: CSARDLGGTGTDTQYF. Written as DNA, the CDR3 is TGCAGTGCTAGAGATCTAGGTGGGACAGGCACAGATACGCAGTATTTT.

This clonotype showed up many times. J is TRBJ1-1 and V is TRBV3-1; TRBD1 is a possible D gene (6 bases). Per the germline V gene, CDR1 is LGHDT and CDR2 is YNNKEL (reference sequence). The CDR3 runs 14 residues. Deletions cut 8 bases from V and 1 base from J, with 14 bases between. The CDR3 region is CASAPSQGNTEAFF. CDR3 DNA: TGTGCCAGCGCTCCGTCACAGGGGAACACTGAAGCTTTCTTT. The full variable domain, rest sourced from reference TRBV3-1 and TRBJ1-1, is DTAVSQTPKYLVTQMGNDKSIKCEQNLGHDTMYWYKQDSKKFLKIMFSYNNKELIINETVPNRFSPKSPDKAHLNLHINSLELGDSAVYFCASAPSQGNTEAFFGQGTRLTVV.

The sample holds many counts of this clonotype. V usage is TRBV11-2 and J usage is TRBJ1-1; D gene ambiguous. V lost 1 base and J lost 5, with 14 bases in between. Germline V gene lookup returns CDR1 SGHAT and CDR2 FQNNGV. CDR3 length: 15 amino acids. In DNA form, the CDR3 reads TGTGCCAGCAGCTTAGCCCCACGGTCGGGGACTGAAGCTTTCTTT. This encodes CASSLAPRSGTEAFF.

This clonotype has just a few counts. This sequence joins TRBV27 and TRBJ1-1; unclear D gene. V lost 5 bases and J 0 bases, leaving 10 bases between the germline ends. The CDR3 loop spans 14 amino acids. In germline, CDR1 is MNHEY, CDR2 SMNVEV (reference sequence). CDR3 DNA: TGTGCCAGCAGTGCTCATAGGGTGAACACTGAAGCTTTCTTT. It translates to CASSAHRVNTEAFF.

This clonotype came up many times. This sequence joins TRBV6-1 and TRBJ1-1; D uncertain. Germline assignment: CDR1 MNHNS and CDR2 SASEGT. This CDR3 is built from 15 residues. V gave up 5 bases and J gave up 1 base, with 14 bases separating them. The CDR3 DNA follows: TGTGCCAGCAGTCCAAAATCGACTGAGAACACTGAAGCTTTCTTT. Encoded protein: CASSPKSTENTEAFF.

This clonotype was detected many times. The rearrangement uses TRBV12-3 or TRBV12-4 and TRBJ1-2; D ambiguous. V was trimmed by 5 bases and J by 7 bases, leaving 11 bases between them. CDR3 length: 12 amino acids. CDR3 coding DNA: TGTGCCAGCAGTCCAAGGTCGGGTGGCTACACCTTC. It specifies CASSPRSGGYTF.

This clonotype was detected ten times or more. The chain uses TRBV11-2 and TRBJ1-6, with D hard to call. Germline V gene data show CDR1 as SGHAT and CDR2 as FQNNGV. The CDR3 is 15 amino acids. With 1 base removed from V and 0 bases from J, the gap between germline ends came to 4 bases. The CDR3 DNA reads as TGTGCCAGCAGCTTAGCTAGCTCCTATAATTCACCCCTCCACTTT. It codes for CASSLASSYNSPLHF.

In its sample, this clonotype was seen many times. This chain connects TRBV18 to TRBJ2-7; D possibly matches TRBD1 or TRBD2 (5 bases each). V dropped 6 bases and J dropped 4 bases, with 16 bases sitting between them. The CDR3 runs 14 residues. Looked up from germline, CDR1 is KGHSH and CDR2 is LQKENI. CDR3 sequence: CASSLRRDGYEQYV. DNA for the CDR3: TGTGCCAGCTCCCTCCGCCGGGACGGTTACGAGCAGTACGTC.

This clonotype was seen many times. The rearrangement uses TRBV6-5 and TRBJ2-7; 9 positions agree with TRBD2. V lost 2 bases to trimming and J lost 2 bases; unmatched junction nucleotides: 4. The CDR3 is made up of 15 amino acids. Germline lookup yields CDR1 MNHEY and CDR2 SVGAGI. CDR3 sequence (DNA): TGTGCCAGCAGTTACCTAGCGGGGAGGGCCTACGAGCAGTACTTC. Translated: CASSYLAGRAYEQYF.